This T cell receptor (beta chain) came from a study of blood T cells in healthy people across ages. Extractions gave at least 5.5 micrograms of total RNA per sample. The J segment lost 2 bases and the V segment lost 6 bases, leaving 11 bases of the junction unmatched. Germline V lookup: CDR1 KGHSH, CDR2 LQKENI. This CDR3 comprises 16 residues. The second PCR ran roughly 6 to 11 cycles with a sample-barcoded 5' primer and J-beta primers. In TCRdb, the 5' RACE reads were re-called with MiXCR into one record per CDR3 protein. The data contain roughly 700,000 distinct CDR3 sequences, over 45% of them singletons.

This TCR was recovered from a woman aged 60-75 years in good health. The source material was blood. The chain couples TRBV18 to TRBJ2-7; 9 bases match TRBD1. CDR3 nucleotides: TGTGCCAGCTCCGGAGGACAGGGGACAAGGGCCTACGAGCAGTACTTC. Protein product: CASSGGQGTRAYEQYF.